The next 28 T cell receptor beta chains were all read from a single sample in a study of OX40 agonist ivuxolimab in advanced cancers. Generated by immunoSEQ multiplex PCR, the TCRdb table keeps only in-frame clones and is missing some. This table has tens of thousands of clones, approximately 92% appearing once. This sample comprised CD4+ or CD8+ T cells sorted from blood, obtained in a trial of the OX40 agonist ivuxolimab. These receptors originate from an adult with an advanced solid tumor such as melanoma, head and neck, liver or kidney cancer.

This chain links TRBV2 with TRBJ2-3, with D unresolved. Germline V CDR1 and CDR2: SNHLY, FYNNEI. Trimming pared 3 bases from V and 2 bases from J, leaving 9 bases between. CDR3 size: 14 residues. This chain's CDR3 is CASSDGVVTDTQYF. The CDR3 DNA reads TGTGCCAGCAGTGATGGCGTCGTCACAGATACGCAGTATTTT.

The CDR3 here is CASSPRQGERGTEAFF. In DNA, the CDR3 is TGTGCCAGCAGCCCTCGCCAGGGGGAGAGGGGCACTGAAGCTTTCTTT. This chain joins TRBV9 and TRBJ1-1, with 7 bases lining up with TRBD1. Germline V lookup: CDR1 SGDLS, CDR2 YYNGEE. V lost 4 bases and J lost 4; bases outside the gene matches: 13. The CDR3 totals 16 residues. Variable domain in full (rest from reference TRBV9 and TRBJ1-1): DSGVTQTPKHLITATGQRVTLRCSPRSGDLSVYWYQQSLDQGLQFLIQYYNGEERAKGNILERFSAQQFPDLHSELNLSSLELGDSALYFCASSPRQGERGTEAFFGQGTRLTVV.

This chain connects TRBV18 to TRBJ2-7, with TRBD2 matching over 11 bases. The CDR3 runs 14 residues. In germline, CDR1 is KGHSH, CDR2 LQKENI. V shed 3 bases, J shed 7 bases, and the junction held 5 bases outside the gene matches. The CDR3 coding sequence is TGTGCCAGCTCACCGACTAGCGGGGAGAGAGAGCAGTACGTC. Its translation is CASSPTSGEREQYV.

The chain combines TRBV9 with TRBJ1-2, with D perhaps TRBD1 (5 bases). Trimming removed 0 bases from V and 8 bases from J, with 11 bases in between. The CDR3 has 13 amino acids. Germline loops: CDR1 SGDLS, CDR2 YYNGEE. Here the CDR3 reads CASSVGTSGGYTF. In nucleotides, the CDR3 is TGTGCCAGCAGCGTAGGGACAAGCGGAGGCTACACCTTC. The entire variable domain, with the rest obtained from reference TRBV9 and TRBJ1-2, is as follows: DSGVTQTPKHLITATGQRVTLRCSPRSGDLSVYWYQQSLDQGLQFLIQYYNGEERAKGNILERFSAQQFPDLHSELNLSSLELGDSALYFCASSVGTSGGYTFGSGTRLTVV.

The V call is TRBV28, the J call TRBJ2-1; 11 nucleotides line up with TRBD2. Looked up from germline, CDR1 is MDHEN and CDR2 is SYDVKM. V lost 7 bases and J lost 2; bases outside the gene matches: 4. CDR3 length equals 15 residues. CDR3 sequence: CASKTSGVPYNEQFF. DNA for the CDR3: TGTGCCAGCAAGACTAGCGGGGTCCCCTACAATGAGCAGTTCTTC.

The CDR3 protein is CASSIGQGNQPQHF. CDR3 coding DNA: TGTGCCAGTAGTATAGGACAGGGCAATCAGCCCCAGCATTTT. V is TRBV19 and J is TRBJ1-5; D is possibly TRBD1 (6 bases). CDR3 length: 14 amino acids. Germline CDR1 reads LNHDA; CDR2 reads SQIVND (reference sequence). V lost 1 base, J lost 2 bases, and 6 bases lay in between.

The gene calls are TRBV7-9 and TRBJ2-2; 8 bases align to TRBD2. This CDR3 is 17 amino acids long. V was clipped by 3 bases and J by 3 bases; unmatched bases: 9. CDR1 is SEHNR and CDR2 is FQNEAQ in the germline V gene (reference sequence). The CDR3 region is CASSFAPGGPYTGELFF. The DNA for the CDR3 is TGTGCCAGCAGCTTTGCCCCGGGGGGGCCATACACCGGGGAGCTGTTTTTT.

The V call is TRBV28, the J call TRBJ1-1; tentatively, D is TRBD1 (6 bases). V lost 3 bases, J lost 7 bases, and 12 bases lay in between. Germline V gene sequence: CDR1 MDHEN, CDR2 SYDVKM. The CDR3 spans 13 residues. The CDR3, as DNA: TGTGCCAGCAGTTTGGGGGGCTTTGGTGAAGCTTTCTTT. Translating gives CASSLGGFGEAFF.

This clone was seen more than once but under ten times. This chain connects TRBV9 to TRBJ1-1, with 9 bases that match TRBD1. V trimming: 1 base; J trimming: 1 base; junction bases outside the gene matches: 2. Germline CDR1 is SGDLS and CDR2 is YYNGEE. This CDR3 is built from 15 residues. CDR3 in DNA: TGTGCCAGCAGCGTAACGGGACAGGGGAACACTGAAGCTTTCTTT. The encoded protein is CASSVTGQGNTEAFF.

In DNA, the CDR3 is TGCGCCAGCAGCTTGAACGTACAGGGCGAGCAGTACGTC. It encodes CASSLNVQGEQYV. The chain has TRBV5-1 and TRBJ2-7, with D perhaps TRBD1 (6 bases). Between the trimmed V and J ends, which lost 1 base and 6 bases, there was a span of 11 bases. Per germline, CDR1 SGHRS and CDR2 YFSETQ. CDR3 size: 13 residues.

The V call is TRBV14, the J call TRBJ2-2; no reliable D call. From germline, CDR1 is SGHDN and CDR2 FVKESK. CDR3 length: 13 amino acids. Trimming removed 4 bases from V and 5 bases from J, with 8 bases in between. The CDR3, as DNA: TGTGCCAGCAGCCCCCGATTGACCGGGGAGCTGTTTTTT. Encoded protein: CASSPRLTGELFF.

The chain has TRBV28 and TRBJ2-5; no clear D. The length of the CDR3 is 12 residues. CDR1 is MDHEN and CDR2 is SYDVKM in the germline V gene. Between the trimmed V and J ends, which lost 1 base and 2 bases, there was a span of 2 bases. CDR3 DNA sequence: TGTGCCAGCAGTTTATATCAAGAGACCCAGTACTTC. Translated, it gives CASSLYQETQYF.

For the CDR3, the DNA is TGTGCCAGCAGCTTAGTTGGACTAGACCGTTTTATCAATGAGCAGTTCTTC. Its protein is CASSLVGLDRFINEQFF. This chain connects TRBV7-3 to TRBJ2-1, with TRBD2 identical over 7 bases. This CDR3 has 17 amino acids. Germline assignment: CDR1 SGHTA and CDR2 FQGTGA. The trim removed 2 bases at V and 6 bases at J, leaving 13 bases unmatched.

The chain joins TRBV18 to TRBJ1-4, with D hard to call. Germline lookup yields CDR1 KGHSH and CDR2 LQKENI. The V end was cut by 6 bases, the J end by 7 bases, with 15 bases between. The CDR3 covers 14 residues. The DNA of the CDR3 is TGTGCCAGCTCGCCGCCGGGCGCGAGTGAAAAACTGTTTTTT. This sequence encodes CASSPPGASEKLFF.

There are a few counts of this clone. This chain connects TRBV28 to TRBJ1-5; 9 nucleotides match TRBD1. Germline V CDR1 and CDR2: MDHEN, SYDVKM. The V segment lost 7 bases and the J segment 0 bases; nucleotides outside the gene matches: 4. The CDR3 covers 15 residues. For the CDR3, the DNA is TGTGCCAGCACCGACAGGGGGTATAGCAATCAGCCCCAGCATTTT. It translates to CASTDRGYSNQPQHF. The full variable domain, completed using reference TRBV28 and TRBJ1-5, is DVKVTQSSRYLVKRTGEKVFLECVQDMDHENMFWYRQDPGLGLRLIYFSYDVKMKEKGDIPEGYSVSREKKERFSLILESASTNQTSMYLCASTDRGYSNQPQHFGDGTRLSIL.

The V gene is TRBV28, the J gene TRBJ1-2; unclear D gene. This CDR3 contains 15 residues. Trimming shortened V by 2 bases and J by 2 bases, and 12 bases separated the two germline ends. Germline lookup yields CDR1 MDHEN and CDR2 SYDVKM. In nucleotides, the CDR3 is TGTGCCAGCAGTTTACATTGGATGGGGAACTATGGCTACACCTTC. Amino acids: CASSLHWMGNYGYTF.

The chain links TRBV6-1 to TRBJ2-7; 7 nucleotides match TRBD1. The germline CDR1 and CDR2 sequences are MNHNS and SASEGT. After removal of 7 bases from V and 3 bases from J, the junction contained 6 bases not matched to a gene. The length of the CDR3 is 13 residues. This CDR3 reads CASKGQDFYEQYV. The DNA for the CDR3 is TGTGCCAGCAAAGGACAGGACTTCTACGAGCAGTACGTC.

This clone was counted between two and nine times. The chain recombines TRBV6-6 with TRBJ1-2, with D unresolved. Germline V gene sequence: CDR1 MNHNY, CDR2 SVGAGI (reference sequence). Trimming cost V 3 bases and J 3 bases, with 14 bases left between them. CDR3 length: 15 residues. The CDR3 nucleotides read TGTGCCAGCAGTTATGGCCCACCCCGGGACTATGGCTACACCTTC. Translated, it gives CASSYGPPRDYGYTF.

The chain has TRBV28 and TRBJ1-2; a possible D gene is TRBD1 (6 bases). Trimming took 8 bases from V and 2 from J, leaving 15 bases between them. Germline CDR1 reads MDHEN; CDR2 reads SYDVKM. This CDR3 is built from 14 residues. CDR3 sequence: CASRKEQGNYGYTF. CDR3 DNA: TGTGCCAGCCGTAAGGAACAGGGAAACTATGGCTACACCTTC.

This clone is medium-sized within its sample. V and J are TRBV2 and TRBJ2-7; maybe TRBD1 (5 bases). The CDR3 spans 13 residues. Trimming cost V 7 bases and J 10 bases, with 20 bases left between them. Germline V CDR1 and CDR2: SNHLY, FYNNEI. CDR3 protein: CASTLWAGHQQYV. CDR3 in DNA: TGTGCCAGCACCCTGTGGGCAGGGCACCAACAGTACGTC.

V gene TRBV28 combines with J gene TRBJ2-5, with 7 bases that match TRBD2. The germline gives CDR1 MDHEN, CDR2 SYDVKM. Trimming took 5 bases from V and 0 from J; bases not matched to a gene: 3. The CDR3 length is 14 residues. CDR3 protein: CASSRGLDQETQYF. The CDR3 DNA reads TGTGCCAGCAGTCGCGGACTAGACCAAGAGACCCAGTACTTC.

The J gene is TRBJ2-3, the V gene TRBV5-1, with 11 bases that match TRBD2. Per the germline V gene, CDR1 is SGHRS and CDR2 is YFSETQ. The V and J ends lost 2 bases and 1 base, in that order; junction bases with no gene match: 3. The CDR3 contains 16 residues. CDR3 sequence reads: CASSLKLAGGTDTQYF. Written as DNA, the CDR3 is TGCGCCAGCAGCTTAAAACTAGCGGGAGGCACAGATACGCAGTATTTT.

A word on this clone: The CDR3 does not close with the conserved phenylalanine or tryptophan, likely indicating a read error. The DNA is left out, because the CDR3 cannot be placed on it with certainty; the CDR3 is given as TCRdb lists it. The chain employs TRBV11-3 and TRBJ2-6. Germline V lookup: CDR1 SGHNT, CDR2 YENEEA. The CDR3 sequence runs 15 residues, both termini included. CDR3 residues: CASSMVGDLDKVGPI.

The V gene is TRBV7-9, the J gene TRBJ1-1; D gene uncertain. The CDR3 has 15 residues. Germline assignment: CDR1 SEHNR and CDR2 FQNEAQ (reference sequence). Trimming pared 0 bases from V and 7 bases from J, leaving 15 bases between. In DNA, the CDR3 is TGTGCCAGCAGCTTAGCCCCCCGAGGACGGGGTGAAGCTTTCTTT. Its protein is CASSLAPRGRGEAFF.

The CDR3 DNA follows: TGTGCCAGCAGGGGAATGGGAATCAATCAGCCCCAGCATTTT. Translating gives CASRGMGINQPQHF. The chain couples TRBV2 to TRBJ1-5; unclear D gene. Germline-derived CDR1 and CDR2 are SNHLY and FYNNEI. The CDR3 length is 14 residues. V was shortened by 6 bases and J by 3 bases, with 12 bases between the two germline ends.

V gene TRBV4-1 combines with J gene TRBJ2-5; the D call may be TRBD1 or TRBD2 (5 bases each). CDR3 length: 15 residues. V was pared by 1 base and J by 7 bases, with 16 bases between. Germline CDR1 is MGHRA and CDR2 is YSYEKL. The CDR3 sequence: CASSQVLRDVRTQYF. CDR3 sequence (DNA): TGCGCCAGCAGCCAAGTGTTACGGGACGTTAGGACCCAGTACTTC.

V is TRBV9 and J is TRBJ1-1, with D tentatively TRBD1 (5 bases). Germline CDR1 and CDR2: SGDLS and YYNGEE. With 0 bases removed from V and 6 bases from J, the gap between germline ends came to 12 bases. The CDR3 runs to 14 residues. DNA of the CDR3: TGTGCCAGCAGCGTAGAACCCAGGGTTCCTGAAGCTTTCTTT. Its translation: CASSVEPRVPEAFF.

J is TRBJ1-5 and V is TRBV30, with D perhaps matching TRBD1 (5 bases). V gave up 0 bases and J gave up 0 bases, with 12 bases separating them. In germline, CDR1 is GTSNPN, CDR2 SVGIG (reference sequence). The CDR3 is made up of 16 amino acids. CDR3 sequence (DNA): TGTGCCTGGAGTGTAACCTGGGGGTATAGCAATCAGCCCCAGCATTTT. It translates to CAWSVTWGYSNQPQHF.